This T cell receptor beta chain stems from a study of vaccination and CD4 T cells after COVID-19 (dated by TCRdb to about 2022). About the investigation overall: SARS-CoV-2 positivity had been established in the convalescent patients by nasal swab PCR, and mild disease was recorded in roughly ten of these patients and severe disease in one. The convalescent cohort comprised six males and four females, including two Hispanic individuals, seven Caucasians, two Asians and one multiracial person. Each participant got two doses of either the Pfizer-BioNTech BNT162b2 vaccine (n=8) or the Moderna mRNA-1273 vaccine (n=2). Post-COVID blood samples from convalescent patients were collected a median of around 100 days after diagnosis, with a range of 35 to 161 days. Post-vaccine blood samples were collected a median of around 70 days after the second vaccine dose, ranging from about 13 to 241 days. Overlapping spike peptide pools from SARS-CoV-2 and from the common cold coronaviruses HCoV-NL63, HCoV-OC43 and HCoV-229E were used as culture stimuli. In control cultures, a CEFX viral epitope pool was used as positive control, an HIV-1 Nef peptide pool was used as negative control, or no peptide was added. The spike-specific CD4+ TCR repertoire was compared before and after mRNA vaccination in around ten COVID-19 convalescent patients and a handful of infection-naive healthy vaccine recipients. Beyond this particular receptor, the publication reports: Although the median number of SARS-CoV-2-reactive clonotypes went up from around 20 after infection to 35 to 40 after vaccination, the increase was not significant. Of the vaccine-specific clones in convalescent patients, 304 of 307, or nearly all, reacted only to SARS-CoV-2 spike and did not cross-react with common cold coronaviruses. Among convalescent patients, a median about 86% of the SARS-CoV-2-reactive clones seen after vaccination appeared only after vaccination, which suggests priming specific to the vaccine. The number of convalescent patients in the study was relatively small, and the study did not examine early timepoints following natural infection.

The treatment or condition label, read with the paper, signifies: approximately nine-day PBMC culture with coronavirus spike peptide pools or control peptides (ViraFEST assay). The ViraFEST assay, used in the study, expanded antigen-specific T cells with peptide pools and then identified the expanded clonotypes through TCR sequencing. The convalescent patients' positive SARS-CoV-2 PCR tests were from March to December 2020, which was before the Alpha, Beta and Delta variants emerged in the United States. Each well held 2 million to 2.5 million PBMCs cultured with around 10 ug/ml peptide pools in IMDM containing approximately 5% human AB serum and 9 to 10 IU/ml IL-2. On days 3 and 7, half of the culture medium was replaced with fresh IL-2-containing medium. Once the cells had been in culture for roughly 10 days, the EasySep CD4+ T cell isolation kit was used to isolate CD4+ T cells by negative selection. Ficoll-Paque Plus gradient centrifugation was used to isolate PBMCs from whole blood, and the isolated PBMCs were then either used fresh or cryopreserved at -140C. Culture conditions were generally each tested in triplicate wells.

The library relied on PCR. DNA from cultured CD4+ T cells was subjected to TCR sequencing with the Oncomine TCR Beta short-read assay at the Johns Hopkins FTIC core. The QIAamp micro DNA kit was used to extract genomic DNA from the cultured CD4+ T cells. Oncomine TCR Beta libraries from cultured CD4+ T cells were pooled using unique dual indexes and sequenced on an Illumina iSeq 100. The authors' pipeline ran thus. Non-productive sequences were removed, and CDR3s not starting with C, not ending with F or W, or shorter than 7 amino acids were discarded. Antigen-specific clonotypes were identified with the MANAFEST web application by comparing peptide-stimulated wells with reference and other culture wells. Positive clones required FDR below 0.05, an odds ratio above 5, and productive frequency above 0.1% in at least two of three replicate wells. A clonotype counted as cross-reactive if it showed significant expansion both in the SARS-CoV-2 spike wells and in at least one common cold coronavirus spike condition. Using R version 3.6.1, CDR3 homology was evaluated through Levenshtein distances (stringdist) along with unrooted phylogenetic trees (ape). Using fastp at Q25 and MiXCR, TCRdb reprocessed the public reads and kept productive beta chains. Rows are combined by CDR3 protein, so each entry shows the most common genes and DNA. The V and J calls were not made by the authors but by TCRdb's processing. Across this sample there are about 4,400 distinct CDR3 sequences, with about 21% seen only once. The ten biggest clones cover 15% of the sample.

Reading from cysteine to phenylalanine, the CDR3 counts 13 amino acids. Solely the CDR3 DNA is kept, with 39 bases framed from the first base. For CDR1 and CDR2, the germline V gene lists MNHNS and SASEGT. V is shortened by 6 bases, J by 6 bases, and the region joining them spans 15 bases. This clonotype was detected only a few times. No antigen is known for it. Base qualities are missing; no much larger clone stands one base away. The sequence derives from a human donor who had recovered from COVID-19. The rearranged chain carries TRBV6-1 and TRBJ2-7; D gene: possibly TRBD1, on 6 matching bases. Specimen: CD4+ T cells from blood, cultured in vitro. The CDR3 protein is CASSPRGSGEQYF. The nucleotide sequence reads TGTGCCAGCAGCCCGAGGGGGTCGGGCGAGCAGTACTTC.